The clone carrying this T cell receptor (beta chain) was counted only a few times. Antigen unknown. These data come from a study of identical twins. The study's findings and limits: Out-of-frame alpha sequences shared by twins were enriched for low generation probability. In drawing conclusions, the study used cross-sectional statistical analysis and did not follow the same donors.

The germline gives CDR1 LGHNA, CDR2 YSLEER. V lost 0 bases to trimming and J lost 7 bases; unmatched junction nucleotides: 4. This CDR3 is built from 17 residues. TCRdb re-called the 5' RACE reads with MiXCR, one entry per CDR3 protein. The sample contains approximately 210,000 distinct CDR3 sequences, 15% to 20% of which appear only once. The same sample was also studied in work on T cells expressing NK-cell markers. As reported in that work: It was sorted CD3+CD56+NKG2C+, CD3+CD56+NKG2C- and CD3+CD56-NKG2C+ T cells that supplied the TCR beta repertoires.

The rearrangement joins TRBV4-3 to TRBJ2-2; 14 nucleotides line up with TRBD2. The origin of this receptor is a woman aged 18-30 years in good health. The sample taken for sequencing was CD8+ T cells sorted from blood. Written as DNA, the CDR3 is TGCGCCAGCAGCCAAGAAAAGGGACTAGCGGGAGTCGGGGAGCTGTTTTTT. Translation: CASSQEKGLAGVGELFF.